This T cell receptor beta chain emerged from a study of CD8+ T cells in alopecia areata. Overall study context: People stayed on tofacitinib for 6 to 18 months, then stopped the drug for 6 months.

Documented treatment: oral pan-JAK inhibitor, 5-10 mg twice daily. Lesional scalp tissue (obtained by punch biopsy) and peripheral blood were collected from alopecia areata patients. T lymphocytes (CD4+ and CD8+) were sorted from PBMCs. RNA was isolated and reverse transcribed to cDNA, the sequencing template. The table came from immunoSEQ multiplex PCR; TCRdb's copy has only in-frame clones and leaves some out. In the table there are roughly 280,000 clones, roughly 63% of which are singletons. Material: CD4+ T cells sorted from blood, obtained around week 54, from a patient treated with tofacitinib. This TCR was sampled from a human donor with alopecia areata.

CDR3 in amino acids: CASSAQGIDSGANVLTF. DNA for the CDR3: TGCGCCAGCAGCGCTCAGGGGATCGACTCTGGGGCCAACGTCCTGACTTTC. The chain couples TRBV5-1 to TRBJ2-6; D is possibly TRBD1 (6 bases). Germline V lookup: CDR1 SGHRS, CDR2 YFSETQ. V lost 4 bases and J lost 0, with 14 bases in between. This CDR3 has 17 residues.